Listed here is a single T cell receptor (beta chain). The source of the sample is a study of T cells in localized non-small cell lung cancer. The protocol was immunoSEQ multiplex PCR, while the TCRdb copy is restricted to in-frame clones and leaves out a portion. The data contain approximately 45,000 clones, about 88% of them singletons. Per the germline V gene, CDR1 is SGHDN and CDR2 is FVKESK. This CDR3 is built from 14 residues. With V trimmed by 5 bases and J by 8 bases, 6 bases remained unmatched. The sample here was PBMCs, taken before any cancer treatment. The J gene is TRBJ1-4, the V gene TRBV14, with TRBD1 identical over 9 bases. The sequence was obtained from a man aged 35 to 69 with stage II lung adenocarcinoma. The CDR3 region has the DNA TGTGCCAGCAGCGTGGACAGGGGCGGCGAAAAACTGTTTTTT. Its protein product is CASSVDRGGEKLFF. The variable domain in full, completed from reference TRBV14 and TRBJ1-4, reads EAGVTQFPSHSVIEKGQTVTLRCDPISGHDNLYWYRRVMGKEIKFLLHFVKESKQDESGMPNNRFLAERTGGTYSTLKVQPAELEDSGVYFCASSVDRGGEKLFFGSGTQLSVL.